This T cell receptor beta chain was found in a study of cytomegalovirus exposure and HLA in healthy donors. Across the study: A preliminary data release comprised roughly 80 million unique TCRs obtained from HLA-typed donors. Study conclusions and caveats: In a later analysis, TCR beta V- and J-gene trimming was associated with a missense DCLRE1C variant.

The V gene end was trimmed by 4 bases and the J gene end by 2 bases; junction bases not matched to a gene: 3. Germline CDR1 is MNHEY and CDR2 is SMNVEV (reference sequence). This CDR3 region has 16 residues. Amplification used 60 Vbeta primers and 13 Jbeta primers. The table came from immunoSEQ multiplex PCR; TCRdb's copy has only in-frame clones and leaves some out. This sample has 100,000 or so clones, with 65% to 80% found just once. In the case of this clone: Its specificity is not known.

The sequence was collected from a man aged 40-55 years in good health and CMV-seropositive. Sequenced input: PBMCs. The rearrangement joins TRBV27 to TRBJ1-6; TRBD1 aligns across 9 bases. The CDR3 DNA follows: TGTGCCAGCAGTTATAGGACAGGGGCCTATAATTCACCCCTCCACTTT. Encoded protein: CASSYRTGAYNSPLHF.